The clone carrying this TCR beta chain was seen repeatedly, ten times or more. Its antigen is as yet unknown. The data were obtained in a study of identical twins. Broader study findings: Partly confounded zero-insertion analyses could result from invariant MAIT and iNKT cells.

One entry per CDR3 protein results from TCRdb running MiXCR on the 5' RACE reads. The table includes under 300,000 distinct CDR3 sequences, about 12% detected once. The CDR3 consists of 16 residues. With 3 bases removed from V and 2 bases from J, the gap between germline ends came to 17 bases. Germline CDR1 SGHDT, CDR2 YYEEEE. This sample was shared with a second study, whose subject was yellow fever vaccine responses in identical twins.

This TCR derives from a woman younger than 35 in good health. What was sequenced was memory (CD45RO+) T cells sorted from blood. V usage is TRBV5-6 and J usage is TRBJ2-5; D not resolved. CDR3 region: CASSSRVIRSQETQYF. The CDR3 DNA reads as TGTGCCAGCAGCTCTAGGGTCATTCGATCACAAGAGACCCAGTACTTC.